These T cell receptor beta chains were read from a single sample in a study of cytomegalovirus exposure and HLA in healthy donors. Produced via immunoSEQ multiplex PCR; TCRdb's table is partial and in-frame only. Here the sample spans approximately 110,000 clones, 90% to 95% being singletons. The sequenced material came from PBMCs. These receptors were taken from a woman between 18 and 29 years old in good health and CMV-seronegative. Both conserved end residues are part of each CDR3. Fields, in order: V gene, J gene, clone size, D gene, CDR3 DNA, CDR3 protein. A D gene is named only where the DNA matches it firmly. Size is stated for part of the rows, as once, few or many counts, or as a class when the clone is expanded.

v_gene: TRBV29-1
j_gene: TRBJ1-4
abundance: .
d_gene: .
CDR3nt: TGCAGCGTTGACAGGGGCGCGACGGGTGAAAAACTGTTTTTT
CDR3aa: CSVDRGATGEKLFF

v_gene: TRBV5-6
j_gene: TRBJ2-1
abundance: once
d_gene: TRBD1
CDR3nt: TGTGCCAGCAGCTACCGGACAGGGCTTGGCAATGAGCAGTTCTTC
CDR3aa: CASSYRTGLGNEQFF

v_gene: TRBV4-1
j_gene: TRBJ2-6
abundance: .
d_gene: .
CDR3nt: TGCGCCAGCAGCCAAGACTCTCTGGCCTCTGGGGCCAACGTCCTGACTTTC
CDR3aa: CASSQDSLASGANVLTF

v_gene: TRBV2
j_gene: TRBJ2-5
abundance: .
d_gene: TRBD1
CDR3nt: TGTGCCAGCAATACAGGGGGCTTAGAGACCCAGTACTTC
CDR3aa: CASNTGGLETQYF

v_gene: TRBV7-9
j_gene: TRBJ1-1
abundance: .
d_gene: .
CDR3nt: TGTGCCAGCAGCCTAGGACAGACAGGAAAGAACACTGAAGCTTTCTTT
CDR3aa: CASSLGQTGKNTEAFF

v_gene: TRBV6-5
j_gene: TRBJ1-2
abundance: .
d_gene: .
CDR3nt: TGTGCCAGCAGTACCCTGGCCGGGGTTGCCTATGGCTACACCTTC
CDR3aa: CASSTLAGVAYGYTF

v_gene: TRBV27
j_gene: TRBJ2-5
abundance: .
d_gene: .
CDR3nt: TGTGCCAGCAGTTTCGGCCAGGGAATCGGAGAGACCCAGTACTTC
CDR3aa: CASSFGQGIGETQYF

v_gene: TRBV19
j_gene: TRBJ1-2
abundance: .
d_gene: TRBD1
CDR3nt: TGTGCCAGTAGTACGGGAGGGGGCAGAGGATATGGCTACACCTTC
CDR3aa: CASSTGGGRGYGYTF

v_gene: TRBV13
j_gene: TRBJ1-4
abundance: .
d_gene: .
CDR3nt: TGTGCCAGCAGCCCGCCCGGGAGCCCAGAAAAACTGTTTTTT
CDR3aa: CASSPPGSPEKLFF

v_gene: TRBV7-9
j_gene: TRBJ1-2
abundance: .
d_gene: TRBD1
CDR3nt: TGTGCCAGCAGCTTAGCCACAGGGGTTGCAAACTATGGCTACACCTTC
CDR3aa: CASSLATGVANYGYTF

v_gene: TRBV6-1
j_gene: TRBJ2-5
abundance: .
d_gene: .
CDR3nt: TGTGCCAGCCAGTCCGCCGAAGAGACCCAGTACTTC
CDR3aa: CASQSAEETQYF

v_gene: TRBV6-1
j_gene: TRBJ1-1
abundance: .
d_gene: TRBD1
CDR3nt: TGTGCCAGTCCCGGGACAGGGGCCTGGGGCACTGAAGCTTTCTTT
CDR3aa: CASPGTGAWGTEAFF

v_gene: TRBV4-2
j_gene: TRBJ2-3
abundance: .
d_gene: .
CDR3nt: TGTGCCAGCAGCCAAGTGAGGAGCCCCACAGATACGCAGTATTTT
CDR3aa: CASSQVRSPTDTQYF

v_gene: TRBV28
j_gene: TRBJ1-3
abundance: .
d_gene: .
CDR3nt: TGTGCCAGCAGTTGGGCACCAGGAAACACCATATATTTT
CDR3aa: CASSWAPGNTIYF

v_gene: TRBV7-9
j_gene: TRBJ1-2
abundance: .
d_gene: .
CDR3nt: TGTGCCAGCAGCTTAGCGACAGAATACTATGGCTACACCTTC
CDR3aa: CASSLATEYYGYTF

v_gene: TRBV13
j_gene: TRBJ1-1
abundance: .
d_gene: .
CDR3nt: TGTGCCAGCAGCAAGACAGCTAACACTGAAGCTTTCTTT
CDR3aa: CASSKTANTEAFF

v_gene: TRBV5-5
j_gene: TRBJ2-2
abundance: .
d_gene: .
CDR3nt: TGTGCCAGCAGCTGGGCGGGGTCGGACACCGGGGAGCTGTTTTTT
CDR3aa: CASSWAGSDTGELFF

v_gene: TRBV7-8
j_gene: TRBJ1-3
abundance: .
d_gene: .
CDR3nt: TGTGCCAGCAGCCCCCTCTACAGGCTCTCTGGAAACACCATATATTTT
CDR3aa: CASSPLYRLSGNTIYF

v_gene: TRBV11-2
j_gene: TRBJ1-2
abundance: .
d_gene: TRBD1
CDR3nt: TGTGCCAGCAGCCTAGGACAGGGTTATGGCTACACCTTC
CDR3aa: CASSLGQGYGYTF

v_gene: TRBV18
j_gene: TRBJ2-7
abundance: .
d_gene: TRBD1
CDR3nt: TGTGCCAGCTCACCGGCGGACAGGAGCTACGAGCAGTACTTC
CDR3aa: CASSPADRSYEQYF

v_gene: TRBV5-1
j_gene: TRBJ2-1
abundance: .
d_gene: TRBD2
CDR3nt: TGCGCCAGCAGCTTGGTTCCTAGCGGGGGGGCCGATGAGCAGTTCTTC
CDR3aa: CASSLVPSGGADEQFF

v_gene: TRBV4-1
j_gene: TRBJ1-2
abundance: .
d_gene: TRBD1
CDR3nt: TGCGCCAGCAGCCAAGACGCCAGGGGGACGAGCTACACCTTC
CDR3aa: CASSQDARGTSYTF

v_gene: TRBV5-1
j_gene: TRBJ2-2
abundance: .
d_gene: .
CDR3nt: TGCGCCAGCAGCCGGGACATACTCACCGGGGAGCTGTTTTTT
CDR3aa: CASSRDILTGELFF

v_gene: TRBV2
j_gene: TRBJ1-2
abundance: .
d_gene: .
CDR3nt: TGTGCCAGCAGTCCTAGGGACACCGTAACCCTTAACTATGGCTACACCTTC
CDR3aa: CASSPRDTVTLNYGYTF